The 10 T cell receptor beta chains in this list originate from one sample, sequenced in a study of cytomegalovirus exposure and HLA in healthy donors. In the PCR, 60 Vbeta and 13 Jbeta primers were used. Some clones are missing from TCRdb's copy, which holds only in-frame ones; the method was immunoSEQ multiplex PCR. The repertoire holds 100,000 or so clones, with 76% as singletons. Sequencing was carried out using PBMCs. The receptors were sampled from a man in his thirties or forties in good health and CMV-seropositive.

This clone was seen just once. This sequence joins TRBV30 and TRBJ2-7, with 10 bases aligning to TRBD1. The CDR3 length is 15 residues. Germline values: CDR1 GTSNPN, CDR2 SVGIG (reference sequence). V trimming: 3 bases; J trimming: 5 bases; junction bases outside the gene matches: 10. This CDR3 is CAWRGWGQGLHEQYF. The CDR3 DNA is TGTGCCTGGAGGGGGTGGGGACAGGGGCTCCACGAGCAGTACTTC.

V usage is TRBV7-3 and J usage is TRBJ1-1; D unresolved. The V end was cut by 4 bases, the J end by 6 bases, with 18 bases between. Germline V lookup: CDR1 SGHTA, CDR2 FQGTGA. The CDR3 has 15 amino acids. The CDR3 spells CASSSGLPGAPEAFF. CDR3 nucleotide sequence: TGTGCCAGCAGCTCTGGGCTCCCTGGTGCCCCTGAAGCTTTCTTT. Together with reference TRBV7-3 and TRBJ1-1, the CDR3 gives the full variable domain: GAGVSQTPSNKVTEKGKYVELRCDPISGHTALYWYRQSLGQGPEFLIYFQGTGAADDSGLPNDRFFAVRPEGSVSTLKIQRTERGDSAVYLCASSSGLPGAPEAFFGQGTRLTVV.

The rearrangement links TRBV10-3 to TRBJ2-2; 10 bases are a match to TRBD1. The CDR3 has 15 residues. The J segment lost 7 bases and the V segment lost 2 bases, leaving 4 bases of the junction unmatched. Germline V gene data show CDR1 as ENHRY and CDR2 as SYGVKD. The DNA for the CDR3 is TGTGCCATCAGTGAGGGGACAGGGGTAGGCGGGGAGCTGTTTTTT. Translation gives CAISEGTGVGGELFF.

This chain joins TRBV29-1 and TRBJ1-2; possible D gene TRBD1, 5 bases. Germline loops: CDR1 SQVTM, CDR2 ANQGSEA. The ends were cut back, 7 bases at V and 3 bases at J, with 15 bases in the middle. CDR3 length: 13 residues. CDR3 sequence reads: CSAGTISDYGYTF. DNA of the CDR3: TGCAGCGCGGGGACTATATCTGACTATGGCTACACCTTC.

In DNA form, the CDR3 reads TGTGCCAGCAGCTTAACAGACTCCTACGAGCAGTACTTC. Translating it yields CASSLTDSYEQYF. The V and J genes are TRBV5-6 and TRBJ2-7, with unresolved D. CDR1 is SGHDT and CDR2 is YYEEEE in the germline V gene. V gave up 2 bases and J gave up 0 bases, with 6 bases separating them. The CDR3 is 13 residues long.

This clone was counted only a few times. The rearrangement joins TRBV2 to TRBJ2-5, with D possibly being TRBD2 (5 bases). This CDR3 spans 15 amino acids. V dropped 7 bases and J dropped 3 bases, with 18 bases sitting between them. Per the germline V gene, CDR1 is SNHLY and CDR2 is FYNNEI. CDR3 residues: CASTNPASGEETQYF. Here the CDR3 DNA reads TGTGCCAGCACCAACCCCGCTTCCGGGGAAGAGACCCAGTACTTC. Using reference TRBV2 and TRBJ2-5 for the parts outside the CDR3, the full variable domain is EPEVTQTPSHQVTQMGQEVILRCVPISNHLYFYWYRQILGQKVEFLVSFYNNEISEKSEIFDDQFSVERPDGSNFTLKIRSTKLEDSAMYFCASTNPASGEETQYFGPGTRLLVL.

J is TRBJ2-1 and V is TRBV29-1; possibly TRBD2 for D (7 bases). The V end was cut by 2 bases, the J end by 12 bases, with 20 bases between. Germline V gene data show CDR1 as SQVTM and CDR2 as ANQGSEA. This CDR3 is 14 amino acids long. This CDR3 is CSVERGGVIGGQFF. Here the CDR3 DNA reads TGCAGCGTTGAAAGAGGGGGGGTAATAGGAGGGCAGTTCTTC.

This CDR3 is CASRPDRSYGYTF. In DNA, the CDR3 is TGTGCCAGCAGACCTGACAGGTCCTATGGCTACACCTTC. The J gene is TRBJ1-2, the V gene TRBV5-4, with D maybe TRBD1 (6 bases). CDR3 length: 13 residues. Germline CDR1 and CDR2: SGHNT and YYREEE (reference sequence). V lost 5 bases to trimming and J lost 4 bases, with 12 bases between them.

The V gene is TRBV25-1, the J gene TRBJ2-7; 7 positions match TRBD1. The germline CDR1 and CDR2 sequences are MGHDK and SYGVNS. This CDR3 has 14 residues. V lost 2 bases and J lost 4; bases outside the gene matches: 5. CDR3 in DNA: TGTGCCAGCAGTGAAGCTGGCAGGGGGTACGAGCAGTACTTC. Its protein is CASSEAGRGYEQYF.

This chain joins TRBV4-2 and TRBJ1-5; TRBD1 aligns across 8 bases. The CDR3 runs to 17 residues. The V and J ends lost 1 base and 7 bases, in that order; junction bases with no gene match: 12. Germline loops: CDR1 LGHNA, CDR2 YNFKEQ. The CDR3 DNA reads as TGTGCCAGCAGCCAAGCTTTGACAACAGGGGGAAGACAGCCCCAGCATTTT. Protein: CASSQALTTGGRQPQHF.